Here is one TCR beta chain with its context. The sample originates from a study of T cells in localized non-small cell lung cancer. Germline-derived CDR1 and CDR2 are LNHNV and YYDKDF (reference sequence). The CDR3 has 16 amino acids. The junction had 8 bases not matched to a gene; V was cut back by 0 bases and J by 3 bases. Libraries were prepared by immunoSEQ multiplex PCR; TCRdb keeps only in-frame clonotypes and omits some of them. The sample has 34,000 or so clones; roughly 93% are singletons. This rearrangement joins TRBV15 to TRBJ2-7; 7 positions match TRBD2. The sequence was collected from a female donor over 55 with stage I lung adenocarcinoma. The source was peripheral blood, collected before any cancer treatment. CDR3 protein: CATSRDKQGGYYEQYF. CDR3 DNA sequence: TGTGCCACCAGCAGAGATAAGCAGGGAGGGTACTACGAGCAGTACTTC. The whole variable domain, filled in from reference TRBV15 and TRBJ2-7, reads DAMVIQNPRYQVTQFGKPVTLSCSQTLNHNVMYWYQQKSSQAPKLLFHYYDKDFNNEADTPDNFQSRRPNTSFCFLDIRSPGLGDTAMYLCATSRDKQGGYYEQYFGPGTRLTVT.